This record covers a single TCR beta chain. Sequenced by immunoSEQ multiplex PCR; TCRdb stores in-frame clones only, minus some. Among roughly 220,000 clones listed, about 86% were seen once. The data were taken from a study of blood T cell repertoires in COVID-19. Trimming removed 3 bases at V and 4 bases at J, with 15 bases between. The CDR3 has 15 amino acids. The germline CDR1 and CDR2 sequences are LNHDA and SQIVND (reference sequence). The sample consisted of peripheral blood. This TCR was sampled from a woman aged 25 to 39 who had recovered from COVID-19. The chain employs TRBV19 and TRBJ2-5; possibly TRBD2 for D (6 bases). The CDR3 nucleotides are TGTGCCAGTAGTATCTCCGGGAGCAGGAGAGAGACCCAGTACTTC. Translating it yields CASSISGSRRETQYF.